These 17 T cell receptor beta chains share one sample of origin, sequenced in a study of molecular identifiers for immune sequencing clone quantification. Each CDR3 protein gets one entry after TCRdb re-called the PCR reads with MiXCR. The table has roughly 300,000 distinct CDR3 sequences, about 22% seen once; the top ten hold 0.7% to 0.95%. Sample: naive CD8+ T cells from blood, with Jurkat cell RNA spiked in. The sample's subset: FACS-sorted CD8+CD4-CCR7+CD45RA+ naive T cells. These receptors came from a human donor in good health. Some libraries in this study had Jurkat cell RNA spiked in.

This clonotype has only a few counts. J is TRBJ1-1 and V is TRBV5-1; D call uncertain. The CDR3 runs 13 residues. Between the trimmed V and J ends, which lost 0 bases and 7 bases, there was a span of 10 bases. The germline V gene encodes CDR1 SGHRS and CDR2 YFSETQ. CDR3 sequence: CASSLARVDEAFF. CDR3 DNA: TGCGCCAGCAGCTTGGCCCGGGTAGATGAAGCTTTCTTT.

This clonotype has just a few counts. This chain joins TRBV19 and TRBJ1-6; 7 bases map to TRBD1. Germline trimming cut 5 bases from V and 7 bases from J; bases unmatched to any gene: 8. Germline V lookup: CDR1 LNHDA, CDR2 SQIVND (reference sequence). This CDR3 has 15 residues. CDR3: CASSPGTAGNSPLHF. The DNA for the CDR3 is TGTGCCAGTAGTCCCGGGACAGCGGGGAATTCACCCCTCCACTTT.

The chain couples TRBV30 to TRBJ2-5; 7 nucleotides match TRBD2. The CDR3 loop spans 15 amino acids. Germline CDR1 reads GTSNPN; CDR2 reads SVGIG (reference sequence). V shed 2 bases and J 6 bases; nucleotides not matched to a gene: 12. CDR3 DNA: TGTGCCTGGAGTCCCCGCGGGGTGGGAGGGAAGACCCAGTACTTC. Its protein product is CAWSPRGVGGKTQYF.

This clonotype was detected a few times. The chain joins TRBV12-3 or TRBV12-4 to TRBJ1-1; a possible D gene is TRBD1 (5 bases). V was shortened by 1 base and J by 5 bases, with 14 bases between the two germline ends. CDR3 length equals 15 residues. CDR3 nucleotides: TGTGCCAGCAGTTTAGGTGGGGCCGGGTGGACTGAAGCTTTCTTT. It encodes CASSLGGAGWTEAFF.

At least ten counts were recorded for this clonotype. The CDR3, as DNA: TGTGCCAGCAGCTTAGAAGAAACAGGTAGCAATCAGCCCCAGCATTTT. Translated, it gives CASSLEETGSNQPQHF. V usage is TRBV7-8 and J usage is TRBJ1-5; TRBD1 might be the D (5 bases). The CDR3 consists of 16 residues. CDR1 and CDR2 from the germline V gene are SGHVS and FQNEAQ. The V end lost 1 base, the J end lost 0 bases, and 10 bases lay between the germline ends.

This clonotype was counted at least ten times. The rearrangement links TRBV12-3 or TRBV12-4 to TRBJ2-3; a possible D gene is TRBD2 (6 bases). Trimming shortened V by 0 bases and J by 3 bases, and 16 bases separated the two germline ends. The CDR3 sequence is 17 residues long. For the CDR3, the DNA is TGTGCCAGCAGTTTAGCGGAACTAGCTTATACTACAGATACGCAGTATTTT. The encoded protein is CASSLAELAYTTDTQYF.

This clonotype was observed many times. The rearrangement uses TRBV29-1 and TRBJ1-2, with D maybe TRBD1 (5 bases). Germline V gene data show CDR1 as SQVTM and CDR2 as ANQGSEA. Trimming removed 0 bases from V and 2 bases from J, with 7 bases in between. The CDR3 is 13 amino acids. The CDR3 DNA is TGCAGCGTTGAAGACCCAGGGAACTATGGCTACACCTTC. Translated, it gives CSVEDPGNYGYTF.

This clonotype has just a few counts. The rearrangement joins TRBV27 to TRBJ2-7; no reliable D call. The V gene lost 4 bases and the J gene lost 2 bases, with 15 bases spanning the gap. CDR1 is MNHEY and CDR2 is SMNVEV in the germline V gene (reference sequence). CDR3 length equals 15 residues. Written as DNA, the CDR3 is TGTGCCAGCAGTTATAGTACGGGCAGGACCTACGAGCAGTACTTC. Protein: CASSYSTGRTYEQYF.

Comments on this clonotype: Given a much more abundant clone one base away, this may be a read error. The CDR3 DNA is TGTGCCAGCGGCTACCCGGGACAGGGGGGGAAGACCCAGTACTTC. It specifies CASGYPGQGGKTQYF. J is TRBJ2-5 and V is TRBV12-3 or TRBV12-4; 11 nucleotides align to TRBD1. Trimming took 8 bases from V and 6 from J; bases not matched to a gene: 11. The CDR3 totals 15 residues.

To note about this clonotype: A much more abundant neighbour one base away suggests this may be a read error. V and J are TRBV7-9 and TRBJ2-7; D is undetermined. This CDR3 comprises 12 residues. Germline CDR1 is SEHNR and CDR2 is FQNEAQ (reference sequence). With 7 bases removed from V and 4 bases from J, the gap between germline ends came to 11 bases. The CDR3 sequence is CASNSRGYEQYF. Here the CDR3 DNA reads TGTGCCAGCAACTCGCGCGGATACGAGCAGTACTTC. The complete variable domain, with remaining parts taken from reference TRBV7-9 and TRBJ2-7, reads DTGVSQNPRHKITKRGQNVTFRCDPISEHNRLYWYRQTLGQGPEFLTYFQNEAQLEKSRLLSDRFSAERPKGSFSTLEIQRTEQGDSAMYLCASNSRGYEQYFGPGTRLTVT.

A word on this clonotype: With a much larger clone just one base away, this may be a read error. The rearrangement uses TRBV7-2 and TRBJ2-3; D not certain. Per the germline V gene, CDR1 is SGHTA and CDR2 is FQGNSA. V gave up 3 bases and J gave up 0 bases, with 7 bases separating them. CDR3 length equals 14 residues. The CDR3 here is CASSFPSSTDTQYF. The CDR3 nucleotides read TGTGCCAGCAGCTTCCCGTCTAGCACAGATACGCAGTATTTT.

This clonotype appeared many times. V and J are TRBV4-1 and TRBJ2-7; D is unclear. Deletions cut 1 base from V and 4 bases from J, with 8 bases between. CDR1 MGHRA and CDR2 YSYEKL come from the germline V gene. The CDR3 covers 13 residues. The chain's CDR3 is CASSQARHYEQYF. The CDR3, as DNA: TGCGCCAGCAGCCAAGCCCGACATTACGAGCAGTACTTC.

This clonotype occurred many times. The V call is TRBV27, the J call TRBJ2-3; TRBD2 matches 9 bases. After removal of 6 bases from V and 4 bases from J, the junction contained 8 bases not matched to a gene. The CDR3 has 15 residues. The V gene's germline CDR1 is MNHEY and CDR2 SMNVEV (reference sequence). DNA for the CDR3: TGTGCCAGCAGCCCCATGCGGGGGGGCGCAGATACGCAGTATTTT. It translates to CASSPMRGGADTQYF.

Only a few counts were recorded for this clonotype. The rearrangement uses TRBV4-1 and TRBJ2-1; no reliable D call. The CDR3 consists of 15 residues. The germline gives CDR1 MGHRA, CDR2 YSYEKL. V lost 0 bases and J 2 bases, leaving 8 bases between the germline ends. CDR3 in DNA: TGCGCCAGCAGCCAAGAAAAGGTGGCCTACAATGAGCAGTTCTTC. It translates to CASSQEKVAYNEQFF.

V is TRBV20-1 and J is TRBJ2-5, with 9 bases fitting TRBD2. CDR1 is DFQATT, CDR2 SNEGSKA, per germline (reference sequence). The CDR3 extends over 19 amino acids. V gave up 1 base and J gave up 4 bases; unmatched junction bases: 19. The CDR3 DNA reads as TGCAGTGCTAGAGTGGGGTTAGCGGGAGAGGTTTTTACACCAGAGACCCAGTACTTC. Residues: CSARVGLAGEVFTPETQYF.

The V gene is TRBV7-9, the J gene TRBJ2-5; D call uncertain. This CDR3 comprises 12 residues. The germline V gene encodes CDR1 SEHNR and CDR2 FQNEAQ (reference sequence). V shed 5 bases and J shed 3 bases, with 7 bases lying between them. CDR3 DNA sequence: TGTGCCAGCAGCCCCGCGGAAGAGACCCAGTACTTC. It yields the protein CASSPAEETQYF. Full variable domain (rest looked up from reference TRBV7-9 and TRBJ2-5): DTGVSQNPRHKITKRGQNVTFRCDPISEHNRLYWYRQTLGQGPEFLTYFQNEAQLEKSRLLSDRFSAERPKGSFSTLEIQRTEQGDSAMYLCASSPAEETQYFGPGTRLLVL.

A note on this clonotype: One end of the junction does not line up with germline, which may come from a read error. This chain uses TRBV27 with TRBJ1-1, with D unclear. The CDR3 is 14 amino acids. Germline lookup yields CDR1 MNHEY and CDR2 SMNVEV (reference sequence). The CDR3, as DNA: TGTGCCATCAGTTTGTTAGGTGGGCACACTGAAGCTTTCTTT. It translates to CAISLLGGHTEAFF.